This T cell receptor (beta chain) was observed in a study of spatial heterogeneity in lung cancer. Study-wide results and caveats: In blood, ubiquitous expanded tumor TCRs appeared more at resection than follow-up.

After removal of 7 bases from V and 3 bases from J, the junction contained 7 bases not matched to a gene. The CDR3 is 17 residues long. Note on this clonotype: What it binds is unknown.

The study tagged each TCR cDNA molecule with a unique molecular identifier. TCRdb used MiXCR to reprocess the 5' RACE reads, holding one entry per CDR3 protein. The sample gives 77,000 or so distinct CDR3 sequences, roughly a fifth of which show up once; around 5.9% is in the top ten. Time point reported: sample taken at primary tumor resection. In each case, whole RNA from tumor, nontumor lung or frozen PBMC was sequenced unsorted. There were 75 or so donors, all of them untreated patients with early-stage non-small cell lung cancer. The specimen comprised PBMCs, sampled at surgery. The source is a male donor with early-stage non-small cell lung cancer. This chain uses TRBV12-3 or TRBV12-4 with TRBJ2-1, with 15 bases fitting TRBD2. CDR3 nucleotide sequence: TGTGCCAGCAAAACGGGACTAGCGGGAGGTTACTACAATGAGCAGTTCTTC. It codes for CASKTGLAGGYYNEQFF.